These 18 T cell receptor beta chains originate from one sample sequenced in a study of blood T cell repertoires in COVID-19. Assay used: immunoSEQ multiplex PCR; TCRdb lists only in-frame clones, some missing. Seen here are 90,000 to 120,000 clones, about 90% observed once, and the top ten hold roughly 1.3%. Sequencing was done on a sample of peripheral blood. All receptors derive from a woman aged 25-40 years with acute or convalescent COVID-19.

This chain joins TRBV10-3 and TRBJ2-7; 8 bases match TRBD1. V shed 10 bases and J 3 bases; nucleotides not matched to a gene: 2. Germline assignment: CDR1 ENHRY and CDR2 SYGVKD. The CDR3 contains 11 residues. This CDR3 is CASGQGYEQYF. The CDR3 DNA is TGTGCCAGCGGACAGGGCTACGAGCAGTACTTC.

This clone was detected only a few times. The chain has TRBV11-2 and TRBJ2-7, with 7 bases lining up with TRBD2. In germline, CDR1 is SGHAT, CDR2 FQNNGV. This CDR3 contains 15 residues. Trimming took 0 bases from V and 0 from J; bases not matched to a gene: 2. The CDR3 coding sequence is TGTGCCAGCAGCTTAGAAACTAGCGACTCCTACGAGCAGTACTTC. It specifies CASSLETSDSYEQYF.

V gene TRBV6-5 combines with J gene TRBJ1-5, with D perhaps TRBD1 (5 bases). The CDR3 contains 15 residues. Germline assignment: CDR1 MNHEY and CDR2 SVGAGI. Trimming cost V 7 bases and J 6 bases, with 19 bases left between them. CDR3 sequence (DNA): TGTGCCAGCACTACCAGGGCCATCGGAGTTCAGCCCCAGCATTTT. It is translated as CASTTRAIGVQPQHF.

The rearrangement uses TRBV4-2 and TRBJ2-6, with D possibly TRBD1 on 6 matching bases. With 1 base removed from V and 2 bases from J, the gap between germline ends came to 15 bases. CDR1 is LGHNA, CDR2 YNFKEQ, per germline. CDR3 length equals 18 residues. The CDR3 DNA reads as TGTGCCAGCAGCCAAGCGACAACAGGGCCCCCTGGGGCCAACGTCCTGACTTTC. Its protein is CASSQATTGPPGANVLTF.

The genes are TRBV4-2 and TRBJ1-1, with D perhaps matching TRBD1 (6 bases). The CDR3 runs 13 residues. Germline assignment: CDR1 LGHNA and CDR2 YNFKEQ. Trimming shortened V by 4 bases and J by 0 bases, and 6 bases separated the two germline ends. CDR3 DNA sequence: TGTGCCAGCAGCCGGACAGTGAACACTGAAGCTTTCTTT. Amino acids: CASSRTVNTEAFF.

The chain combines TRBV18 with TRBJ1-4; 7 bases are shared with TRBD1. The CDR3 has 16 residues. The V segment lost 2 bases and the J segment 4 bases; nucleotides outside the gene matches: 7. In germline, CDR1 is KGHSH, CDR2 LQKENI. The CDR3 sequence: CASSPTIGTVNEKLFF. The CDR3 nucleotides are TGTGCCAGCTCACCAACGATCGGGACAGTTAATGAAAAACTGTTTTTT.

The V gene is TRBV28, the J gene TRBJ1-4, with D perhaps matching TRBD1 (5 bases). V lost 6 bases and J 7 bases, leaving 18 bases between the germline ends. The CDR3 length is 15 residues. The V gene's germline CDR1 is MDHEN and CDR2 SYDVKM. The CDR3 nucleotides read TGTGCCAGCAGGATAGACGGGGGAGAGGGTGAAAAACTGTTTTTT. Translation gives CASRIDGGEGEKLFF.

This sequence joins TRBV6-2 or TRBV6-3 and TRBJ2-7; 9 nucleotides line up with TRBD1. With 5 bases clipped from V and 3 bases from J, the junction kept 11 bases outside the gene matches. This CDR3 is 16 amino acids long. Germline V lookup: CDR1 MNHEY, CDR2 SVGEGT. CDR3 sequence: CASSTGGRGRFYEQYF. CDR3 DNA: TGTGCCAGCAGTACAGGGGGCAGGGGACGATTCTACGAGCAGTACTTC.

The gene calls are TRBV29-1 and TRBJ2-1; 10 positions match TRBD2. After removal of 3 bases from V and 2 bases from J, the junction contained 13 bases not matched to a gene. CDR1 is SQVTM and CDR2 is ANQGSEA in the germline V gene. The CDR3 is 18 residues long. CDR3 nucleotides: TGCAGCGTTGAGTCCAGGACCCCCGGGACTAGCGCCTACAATGAGCAGTTCTTC. Protein product: CSVESRTPGTSAYNEQFF.

The table lists this clone with a count of one. The CDR3 coding sequence is TGCGCCAGCAGTCAATTAACAGGGGCTTACGAGCAGTACTTC. Translating gives CASSQLTGAYEQYF. This chain connects TRBV23-1 to TRBJ2-7, with 7 bases aligning to TRBD1. TRBV23-1 is recorded as an ORF, its role being uncertain. The CDR3 is made up of 14 amino acids. With 1 base clipped from V and 4 bases from J, the junction kept 4 bases outside the gene matches.

The rearrangement uses TRBV9 and TRBJ1-3; the D gene is possibly TRBD1 (5 bases). The CDR3 is 13 residues long. The V end was cut by 4 bases, the J end by 4 bases, with 9 bases between. Germline CDR1 is SGDLS and CDR2 is YYNGEE. The CDR3 loop is CASSSQGGNTIYF. The CDR3 DNA sequence: TGTGCCAGCAGCTCCCAGGGAGGAAACACCATATATTTT.

The chain links TRBV28 to TRBJ2-7, with D maybe TRBD2 (7 bases). This CDR3 is 15 amino acids long. Trimming removed 5 bases at V and 5 bases at J, with 19 bases between. The V gene's germline CDR1 is MDHEN and CDR2 SYDVKM. CDR3 residues: CASSSRGGGRNEQYF. CDR3 DNA sequence: TGTGCCAGCAGTAGCCGCGGGGGCGGTAGGAACGAGCAGTACTTC.

The chain uses TRBV28 and TRBJ2-2; D might be TRBD1 (5 bases). V lost 2 bases to trimming and J lost 2 bases, with 18 bases between them. The CDR3 sequence is 18 residues long. The germline gives CDR1 MDHEN, CDR2 SYDVKM. CDR3 residues: CASSLTPLRQGNTGELFF. CDR3 sequence (DNA): TGTGCCAGCAGTTTAACTCCCCTCCGGCAGGGTAACACCGGGGAGCTGTTTTTT.

This clone turned up a few times. The chain recombines TRBV9 with TRBJ2-7; 10 positions match TRBD2. Germline V gives CDR1 SGDLS, CDR2 YYNGEE. CDR3 length equals 15 residues. Trimming removed 0 bases from V and 4 bases from J; junction bases left unmatched: 4. The CDR3 is CASSVDPAGGYEQYF. For the CDR3, the DNA is TGTGCCAGCAGCGTAGATCCAGCGGGGGGGTACGAGCAGTACTTC.

The genes are TRBV20-1 and TRBJ1-1; TRBD1 matches 7 bases. The junction had 5 bases not matched to a gene; V was cut back by 3 bases and J by 1 base. Germline V lookup: CDR1 DFQATT, CDR2 SNEGSKA (reference sequence). This CDR3 has 14 amino acids. CDR3 loop: CSASPGTANTEAFF. The CDR3 DNA reads as TGCAGTGCTAGTCCAGGGACAGCGAACACTGAAGCTTTCTTT.

This chain joins TRBV6-5 and TRBJ2-1; 12 positions agree with TRBD2. The J segment lost 5 bases and the V segment lost 6 bases, leaving 5 bases of the junction unmatched. This CDR3 is 15 amino acids long. In germline, CDR1 is MNHEY, CDR2 SVGAGI. CDR3 sequence reads: CASRPSGGDHNEQFF. The CDR3 region has the DNA TGTGCCAGCAGGCCTAGCGGGGGGGACCACAATGAGCAGTTCTTC.

The chain recombines TRBV15 with TRBJ1-1; D may be TRBD1 (5 bases). This CDR3 contains 15 residues. The V and J ends lost 0 bases and 0 bases respectively, with 8 bases between them. Germline CDR1 reads LNHNV; CDR2 reads YYDKDF (reference sequence). CDR3 nucleotide sequence: TGTGCCACCAGCAGAGATAAAGGGGTGAACACTGAAGCTTTCTTT. Protein product: CATSRDKGVNTEAFF.

The chain recombines TRBV14 with TRBJ1-1; a weak D match, TRBD1 (5 bases). Deletions cut 4 bases from V and 6 bases from J, with 18 bases between. This CDR3 is 15 amino acids long. Per germline, CDR1 SGHDN and CDR2 FVKESK. The CDR3 sequence: CASSPWTSGGPEAFF. The DNA for the CDR3 is TGTGCCAGCAGCCCGTGGACAAGTGGAGGGCCTGAAGCTTTCTTT.